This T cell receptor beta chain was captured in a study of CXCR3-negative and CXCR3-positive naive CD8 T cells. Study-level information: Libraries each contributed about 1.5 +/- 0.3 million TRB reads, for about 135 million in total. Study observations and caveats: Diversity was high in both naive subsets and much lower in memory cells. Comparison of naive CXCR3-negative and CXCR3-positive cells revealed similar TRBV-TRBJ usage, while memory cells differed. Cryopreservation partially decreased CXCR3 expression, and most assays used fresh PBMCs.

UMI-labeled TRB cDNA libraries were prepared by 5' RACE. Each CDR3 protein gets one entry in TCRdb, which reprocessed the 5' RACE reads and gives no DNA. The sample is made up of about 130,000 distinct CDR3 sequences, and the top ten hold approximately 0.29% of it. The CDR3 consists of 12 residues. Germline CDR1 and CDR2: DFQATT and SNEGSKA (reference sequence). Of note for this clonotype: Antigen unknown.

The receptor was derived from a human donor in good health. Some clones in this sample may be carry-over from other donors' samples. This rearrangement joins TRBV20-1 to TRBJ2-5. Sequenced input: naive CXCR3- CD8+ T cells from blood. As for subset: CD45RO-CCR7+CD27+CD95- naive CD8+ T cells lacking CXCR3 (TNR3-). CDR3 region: CSAHLSRETQYF.